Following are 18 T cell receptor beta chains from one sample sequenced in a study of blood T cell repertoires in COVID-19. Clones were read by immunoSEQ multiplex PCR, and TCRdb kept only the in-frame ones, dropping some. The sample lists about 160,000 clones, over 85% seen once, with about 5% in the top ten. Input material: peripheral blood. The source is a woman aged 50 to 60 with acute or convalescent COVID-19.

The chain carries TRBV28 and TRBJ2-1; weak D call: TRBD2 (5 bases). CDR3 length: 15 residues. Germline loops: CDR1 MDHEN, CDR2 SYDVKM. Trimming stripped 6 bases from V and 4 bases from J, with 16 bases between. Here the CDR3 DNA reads TGTGCCAGCAGATCAGGATCGGTAGCGTACAATGAGCAGTTCTTC. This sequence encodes CASRSGSVAYNEQFF.

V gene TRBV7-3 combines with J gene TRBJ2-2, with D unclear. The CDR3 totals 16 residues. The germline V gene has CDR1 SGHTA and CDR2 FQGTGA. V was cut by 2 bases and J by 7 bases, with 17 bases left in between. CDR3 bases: TGTGCCAGCAGCTTATACATCAATCCTCGTGACGGGGAGCTGTTTTTT. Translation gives CASSLYINPRDGELFF.

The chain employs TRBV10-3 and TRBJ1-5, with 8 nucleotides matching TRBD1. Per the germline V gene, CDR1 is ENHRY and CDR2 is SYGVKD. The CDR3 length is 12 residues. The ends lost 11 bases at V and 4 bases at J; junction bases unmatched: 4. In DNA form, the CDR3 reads TGTGCCGCCGGGACAGGTAATCAGCCCCAGCATTTT. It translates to CAAGTGNQPQHF.

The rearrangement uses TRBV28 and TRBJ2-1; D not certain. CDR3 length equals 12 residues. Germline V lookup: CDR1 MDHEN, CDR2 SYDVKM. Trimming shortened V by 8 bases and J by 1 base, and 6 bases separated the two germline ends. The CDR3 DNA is TGTGCCAGCTCGGGTTCCTACAATGAGCAGTTCTTC. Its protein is CASSGSYNEQFF.

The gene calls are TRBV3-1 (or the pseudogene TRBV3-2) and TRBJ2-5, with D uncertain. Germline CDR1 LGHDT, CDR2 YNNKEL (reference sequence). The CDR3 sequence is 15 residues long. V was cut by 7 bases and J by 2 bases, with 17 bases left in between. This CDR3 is CASNSLSASQETQYF. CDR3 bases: TGTGCCAGCAACTCCTTGTCCGCTAGTCAAGAGACCCAGTACTTC.

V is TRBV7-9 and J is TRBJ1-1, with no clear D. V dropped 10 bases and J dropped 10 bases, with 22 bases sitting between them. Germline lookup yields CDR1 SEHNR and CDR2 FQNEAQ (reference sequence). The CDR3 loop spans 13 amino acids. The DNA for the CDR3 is TGTGCCACCCTAAGAGAAAGCGGACTTCTAGCTTTCTTT. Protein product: CATLRESGLLAFF.

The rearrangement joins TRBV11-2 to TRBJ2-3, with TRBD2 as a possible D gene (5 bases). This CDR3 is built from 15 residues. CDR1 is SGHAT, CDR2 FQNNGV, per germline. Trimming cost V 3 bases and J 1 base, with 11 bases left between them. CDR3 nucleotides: TGTGCCAGCAGCTTTTTCGAGAGGGGCACAGATACGCAGTATTTT. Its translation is CASSFFERGTDTQYF.

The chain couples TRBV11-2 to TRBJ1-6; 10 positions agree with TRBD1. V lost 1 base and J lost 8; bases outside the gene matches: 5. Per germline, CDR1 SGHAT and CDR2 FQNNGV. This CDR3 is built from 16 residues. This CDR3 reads CASSLALGQGDSPLHF. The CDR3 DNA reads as TGTGCCAGCAGCTTAGCCCTTGGACAGGGGGATTCACCCCTCCACTTT.

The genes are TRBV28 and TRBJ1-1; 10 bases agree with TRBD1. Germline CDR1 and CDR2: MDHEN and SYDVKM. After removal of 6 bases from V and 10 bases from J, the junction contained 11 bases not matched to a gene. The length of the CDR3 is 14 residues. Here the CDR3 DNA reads TGTGCCAGCAGCTACGGAGGGGACAGGGGAACAGCTTTCTTT. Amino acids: CASSYGGDRGTAFF.

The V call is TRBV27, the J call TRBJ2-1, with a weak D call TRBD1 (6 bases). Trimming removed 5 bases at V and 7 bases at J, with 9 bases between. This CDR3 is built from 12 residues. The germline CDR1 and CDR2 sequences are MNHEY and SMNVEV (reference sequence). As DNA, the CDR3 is TGTGCCAGCAGTCTACAGGGAAATGAGCAGTTCTTC. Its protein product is CASSLQGNEQFF.

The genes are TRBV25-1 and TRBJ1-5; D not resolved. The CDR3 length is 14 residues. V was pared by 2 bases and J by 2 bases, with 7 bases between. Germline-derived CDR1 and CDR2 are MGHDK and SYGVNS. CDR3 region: CASSEGGRNQPQHF. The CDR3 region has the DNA TGTGCCAGCAGTGAAGGCGGCCGCAATCAGCCCCAGCATTTT.

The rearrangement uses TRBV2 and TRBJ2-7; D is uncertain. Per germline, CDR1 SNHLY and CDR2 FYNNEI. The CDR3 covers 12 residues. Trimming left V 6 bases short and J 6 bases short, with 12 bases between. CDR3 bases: TGTGCCAGCAGGGCGACTCCTACCGAGCAGTACTTC. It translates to CASRATPTEQYF.

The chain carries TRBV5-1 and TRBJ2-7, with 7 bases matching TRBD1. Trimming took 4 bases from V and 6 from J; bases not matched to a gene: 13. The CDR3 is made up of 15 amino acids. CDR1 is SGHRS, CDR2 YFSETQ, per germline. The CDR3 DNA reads TGCGCCAGCAGCCCCGGCCTTACAGGGGTCGGCGAGCAGTACTTC. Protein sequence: CASSPGLTGVGEQYF. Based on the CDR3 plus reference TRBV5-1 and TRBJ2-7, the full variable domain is KAGVTQTPRYLIKTRGQQVTLSCSPISGHRSVSWYQQTPGQGLQFLFEYFSETQRNKGNFPGRFSGRQFSNSRSEMNVSTLELGDSALYLCASSPGLTGVGEQYFGPGTRLTVT.

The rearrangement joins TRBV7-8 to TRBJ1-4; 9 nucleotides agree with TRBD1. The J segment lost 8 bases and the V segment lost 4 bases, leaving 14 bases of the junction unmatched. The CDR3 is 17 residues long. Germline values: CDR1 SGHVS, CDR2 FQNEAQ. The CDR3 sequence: CASSSQRWDRDREKLFF. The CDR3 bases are TGTGCCAGCAGCTCCCAGCGATGGGACAGGGATAGAGAAAAACTGTTTTTT. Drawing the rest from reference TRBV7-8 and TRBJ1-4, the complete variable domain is GAGVSQSPRYKVAKRGQDVALRCDPISGHVSLFWYQQALGQGPEFLTYFQNEAQLDKSGLPSDRFFAERPEGSVSTLKIQRTQQEDSAVYLCASSSQRWDRDREKLFFGSGTQLSVL.

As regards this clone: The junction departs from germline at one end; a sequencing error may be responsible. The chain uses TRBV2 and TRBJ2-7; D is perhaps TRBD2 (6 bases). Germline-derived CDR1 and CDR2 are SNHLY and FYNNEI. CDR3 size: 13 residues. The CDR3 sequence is CASSEAGTSELYF. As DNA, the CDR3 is TGTGCCAGCAGTGAAGCGGGGACTTCCGAGCTGTACTTC.

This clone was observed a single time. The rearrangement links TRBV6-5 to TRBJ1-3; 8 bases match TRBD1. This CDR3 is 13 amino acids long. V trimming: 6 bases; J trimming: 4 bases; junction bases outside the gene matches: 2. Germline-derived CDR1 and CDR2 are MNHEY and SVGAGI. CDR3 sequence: CASRDRVGNTIYF. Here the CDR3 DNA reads TGTGCCAGCAGGGACAGGGTGGGAAACACCATATATTTT.

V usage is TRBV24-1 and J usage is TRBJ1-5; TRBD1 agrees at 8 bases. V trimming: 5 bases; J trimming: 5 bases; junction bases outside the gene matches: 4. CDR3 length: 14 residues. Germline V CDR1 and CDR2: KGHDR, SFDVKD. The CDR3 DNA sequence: TGTGCCACCAGTGTGTCAGGGGGCGATCAGCCCCAGCATTTT. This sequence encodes CATSVSGGDQPQHF.

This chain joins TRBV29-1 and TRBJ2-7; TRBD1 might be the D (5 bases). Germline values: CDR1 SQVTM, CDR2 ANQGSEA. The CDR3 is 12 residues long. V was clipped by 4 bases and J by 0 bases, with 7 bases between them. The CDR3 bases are TGCAGCGTTGTAGGACACTCCTACGAGCAGTACTTC. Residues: CSVVGHSYEQYF.